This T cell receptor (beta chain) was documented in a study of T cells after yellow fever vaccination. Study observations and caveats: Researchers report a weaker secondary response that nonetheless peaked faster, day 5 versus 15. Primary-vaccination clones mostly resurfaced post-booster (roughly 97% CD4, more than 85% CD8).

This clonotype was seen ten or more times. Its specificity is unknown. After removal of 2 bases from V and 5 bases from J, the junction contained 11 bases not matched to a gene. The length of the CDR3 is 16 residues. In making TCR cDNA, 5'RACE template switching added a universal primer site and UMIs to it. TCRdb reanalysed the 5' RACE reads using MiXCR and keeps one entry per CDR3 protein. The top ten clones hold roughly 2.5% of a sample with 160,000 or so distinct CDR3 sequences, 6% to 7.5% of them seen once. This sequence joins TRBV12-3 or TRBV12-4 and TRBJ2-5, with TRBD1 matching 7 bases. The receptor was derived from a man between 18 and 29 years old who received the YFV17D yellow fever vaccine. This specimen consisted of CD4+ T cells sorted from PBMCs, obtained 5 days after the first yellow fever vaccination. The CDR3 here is CASSLTGAARWETQYF. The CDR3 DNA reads TGTGCCAGCAGTTTAACAGGGGCGGCCAGATGGGAGACCCAGTACTTC.